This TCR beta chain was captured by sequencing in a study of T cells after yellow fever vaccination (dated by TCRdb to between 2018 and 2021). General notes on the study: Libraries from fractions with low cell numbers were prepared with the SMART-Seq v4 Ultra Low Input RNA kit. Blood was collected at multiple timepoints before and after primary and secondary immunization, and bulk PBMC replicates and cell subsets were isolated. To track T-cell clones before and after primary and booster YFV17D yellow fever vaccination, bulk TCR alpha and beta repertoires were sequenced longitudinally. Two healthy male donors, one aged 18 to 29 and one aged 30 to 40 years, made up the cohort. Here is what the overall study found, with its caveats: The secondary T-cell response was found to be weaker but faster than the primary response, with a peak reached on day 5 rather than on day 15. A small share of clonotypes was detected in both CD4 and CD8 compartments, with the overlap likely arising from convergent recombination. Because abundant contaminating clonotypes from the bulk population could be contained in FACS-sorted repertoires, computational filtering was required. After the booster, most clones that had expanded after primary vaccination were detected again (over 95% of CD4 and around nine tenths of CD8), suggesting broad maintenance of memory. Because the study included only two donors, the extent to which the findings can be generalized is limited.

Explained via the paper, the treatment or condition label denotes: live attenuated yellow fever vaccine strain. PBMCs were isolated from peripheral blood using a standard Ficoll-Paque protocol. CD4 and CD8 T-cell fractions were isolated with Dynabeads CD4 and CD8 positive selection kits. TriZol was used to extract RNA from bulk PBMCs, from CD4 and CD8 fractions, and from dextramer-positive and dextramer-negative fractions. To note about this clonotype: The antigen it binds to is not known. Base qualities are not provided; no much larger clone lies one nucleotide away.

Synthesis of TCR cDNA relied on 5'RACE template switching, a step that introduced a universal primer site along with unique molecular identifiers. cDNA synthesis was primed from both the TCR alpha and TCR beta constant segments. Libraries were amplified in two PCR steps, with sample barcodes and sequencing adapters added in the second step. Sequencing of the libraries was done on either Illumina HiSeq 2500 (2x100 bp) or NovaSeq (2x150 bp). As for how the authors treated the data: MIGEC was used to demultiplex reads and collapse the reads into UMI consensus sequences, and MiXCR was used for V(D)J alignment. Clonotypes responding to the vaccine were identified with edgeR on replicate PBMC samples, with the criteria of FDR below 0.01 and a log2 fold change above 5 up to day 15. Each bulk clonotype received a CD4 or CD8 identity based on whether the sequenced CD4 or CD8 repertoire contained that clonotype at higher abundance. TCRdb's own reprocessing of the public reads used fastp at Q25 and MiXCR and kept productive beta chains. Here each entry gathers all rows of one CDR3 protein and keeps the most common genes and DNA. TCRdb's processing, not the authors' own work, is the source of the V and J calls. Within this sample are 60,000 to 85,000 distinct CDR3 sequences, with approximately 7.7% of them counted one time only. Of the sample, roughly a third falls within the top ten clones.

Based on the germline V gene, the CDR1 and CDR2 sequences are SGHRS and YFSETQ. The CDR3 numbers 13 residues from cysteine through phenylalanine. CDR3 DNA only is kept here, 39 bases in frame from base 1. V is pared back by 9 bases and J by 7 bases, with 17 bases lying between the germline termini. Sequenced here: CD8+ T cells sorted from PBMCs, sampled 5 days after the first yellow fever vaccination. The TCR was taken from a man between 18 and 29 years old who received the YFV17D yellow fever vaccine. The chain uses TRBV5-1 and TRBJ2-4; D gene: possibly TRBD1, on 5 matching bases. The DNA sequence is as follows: TGCGCCAATCCCATGCCAGGGAATAACATTCAGTACTTC. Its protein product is CANPMPGNNIQYF.